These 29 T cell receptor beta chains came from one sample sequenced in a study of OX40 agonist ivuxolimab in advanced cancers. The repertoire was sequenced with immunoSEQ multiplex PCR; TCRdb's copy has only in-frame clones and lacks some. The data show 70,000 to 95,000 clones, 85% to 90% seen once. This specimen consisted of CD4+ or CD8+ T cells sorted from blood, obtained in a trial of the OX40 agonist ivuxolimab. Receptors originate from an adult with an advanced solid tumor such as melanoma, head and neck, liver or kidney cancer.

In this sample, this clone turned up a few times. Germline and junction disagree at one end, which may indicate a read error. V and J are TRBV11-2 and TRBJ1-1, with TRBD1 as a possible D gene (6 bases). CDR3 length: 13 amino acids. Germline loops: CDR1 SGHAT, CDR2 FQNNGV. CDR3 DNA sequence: TGTGCCAGCAGATTAGGGGGGAACACTGAAGCTTTCTTT. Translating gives CASRLGGNTEAFF.

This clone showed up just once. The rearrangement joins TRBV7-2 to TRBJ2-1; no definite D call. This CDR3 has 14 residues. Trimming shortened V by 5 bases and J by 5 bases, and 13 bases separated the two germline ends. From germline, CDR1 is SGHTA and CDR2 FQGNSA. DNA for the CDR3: TGTGCCAGCAGCCGTTCCCGTGGGGACAATGAGCAGTTCTTC. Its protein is CASSRSRGDNEQFF.

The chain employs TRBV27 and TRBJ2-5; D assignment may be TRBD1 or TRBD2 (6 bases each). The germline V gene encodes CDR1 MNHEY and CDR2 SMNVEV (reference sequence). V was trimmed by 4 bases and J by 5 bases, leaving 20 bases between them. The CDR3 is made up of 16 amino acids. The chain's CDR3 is CASSSGFFRGHETQYF. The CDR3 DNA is TGTGCCAGCAGTTCAGGGTTCTTTCGGGGGCACGAGACCCAGTACTTC.

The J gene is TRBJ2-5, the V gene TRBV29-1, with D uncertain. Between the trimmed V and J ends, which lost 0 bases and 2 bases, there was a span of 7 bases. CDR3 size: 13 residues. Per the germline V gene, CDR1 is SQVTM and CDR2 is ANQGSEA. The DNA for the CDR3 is TGCAGCGTTGAAGAGTTGGGGCAAGAGACCCAGTACTTC. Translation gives CSVEELGQETQYF.

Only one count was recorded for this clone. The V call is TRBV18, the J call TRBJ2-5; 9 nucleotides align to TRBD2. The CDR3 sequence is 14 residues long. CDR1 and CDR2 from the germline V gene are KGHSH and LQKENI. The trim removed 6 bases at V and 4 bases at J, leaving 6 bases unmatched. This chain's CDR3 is CASSQAGGGETQYF. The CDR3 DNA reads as TGTGCCAGCTCCCAAGCGGGAGGAGGAGAGACCCAGTACTTC. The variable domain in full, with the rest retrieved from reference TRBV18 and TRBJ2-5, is NAGVMQNPRHLVRRRGQEARLRCSPMKGHSHVYWYRQLPEEGLKFMVYLQKENIIDESGMPKERFSAEFPKEGPSILRIQQVVRGDSAAYFCASSQAGGGETQYFGPGTRLLVL.

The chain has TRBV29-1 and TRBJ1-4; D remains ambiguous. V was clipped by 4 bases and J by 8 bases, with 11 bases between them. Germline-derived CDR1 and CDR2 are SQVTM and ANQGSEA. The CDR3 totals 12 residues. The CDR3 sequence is CSVVIVGEKLFF. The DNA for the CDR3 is TGCAGCGTTGTGATAGTGGGGGAAAAACTGTTTTTT.

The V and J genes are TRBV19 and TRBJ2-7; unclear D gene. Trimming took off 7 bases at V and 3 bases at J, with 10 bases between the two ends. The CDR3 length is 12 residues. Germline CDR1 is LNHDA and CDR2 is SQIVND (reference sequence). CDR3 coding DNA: TGTGCCAGTAATCGGCAGAGCTACGAGCAGTACTTC. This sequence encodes CASNRQSYEQYF.

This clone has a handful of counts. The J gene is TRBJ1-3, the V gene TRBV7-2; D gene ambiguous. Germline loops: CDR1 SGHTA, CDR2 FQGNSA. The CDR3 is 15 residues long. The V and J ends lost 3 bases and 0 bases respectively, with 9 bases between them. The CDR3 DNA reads TGTGCCAGCAGCTTGATGTCGGTCTCTGGAAACACCATATATTTT. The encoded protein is CASSLMSVSGNTIYF.

The DNA of the CDR3 is TGTGCCAGCAGCCCCAAGACGGACGGGGGGAACACCGGGGAGCTGTTTTTT. The encoded protein is CASSPKTDGGNTGELFF. The chain has TRBV7-8 and TRBJ2-2; a weak D match, TRBD2 (6 bases). V was cut by 5 bases and J by 1 base, with 17 bases left in between. The CDR3 loop spans 17 amino acids. In germline, CDR1 is SGHVS, CDR2 FQNEAQ.

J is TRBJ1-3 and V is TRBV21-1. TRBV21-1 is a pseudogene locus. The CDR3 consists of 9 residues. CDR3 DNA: TGTGCCAGCAGCCGCGGAGCATATTTT. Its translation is CASSRGAYF.

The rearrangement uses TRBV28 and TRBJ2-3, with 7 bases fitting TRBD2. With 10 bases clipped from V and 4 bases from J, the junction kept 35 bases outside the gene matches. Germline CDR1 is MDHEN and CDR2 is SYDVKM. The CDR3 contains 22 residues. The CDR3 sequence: CATRPWGPAGVTGRELPDTQYF. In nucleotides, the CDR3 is TGTGCCACACGACCATGGGGTCCGGCGGGGGTAACGGGACGAGAACTACCAGATACGCAGTATTTT.

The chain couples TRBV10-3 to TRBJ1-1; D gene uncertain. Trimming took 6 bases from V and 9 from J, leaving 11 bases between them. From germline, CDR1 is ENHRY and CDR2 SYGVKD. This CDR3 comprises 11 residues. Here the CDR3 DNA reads TGTGCCATCAGCTCCTTTGATCAAGCTTTCTTT. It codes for CAISSFDQAFF.

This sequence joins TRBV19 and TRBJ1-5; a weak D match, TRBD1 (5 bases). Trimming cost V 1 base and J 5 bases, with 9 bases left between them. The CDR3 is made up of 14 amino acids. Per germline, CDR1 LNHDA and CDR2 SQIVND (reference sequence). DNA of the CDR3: TGTGCCAGTAGTATAGGGGACTCTTATCAGCCCCAGCATTTT. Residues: CASSIGDSYQPQHF.

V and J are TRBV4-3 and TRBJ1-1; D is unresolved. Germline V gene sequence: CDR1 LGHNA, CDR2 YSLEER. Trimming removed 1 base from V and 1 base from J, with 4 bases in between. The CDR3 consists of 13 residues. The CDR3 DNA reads TGCGCCAGCAGCCAAGTAGGGAACACTGAAGCTTTCTTT. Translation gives CASSQVGNTEAFF.

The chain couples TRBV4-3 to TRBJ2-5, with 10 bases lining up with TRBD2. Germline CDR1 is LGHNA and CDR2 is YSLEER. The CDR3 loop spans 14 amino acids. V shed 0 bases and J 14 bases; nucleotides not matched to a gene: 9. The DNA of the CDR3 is TGCGCCAGCAGCCAAGATATGAGCGGGGGGGCCTTTTACTTC. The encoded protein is CASSQDMSGGAFYF.

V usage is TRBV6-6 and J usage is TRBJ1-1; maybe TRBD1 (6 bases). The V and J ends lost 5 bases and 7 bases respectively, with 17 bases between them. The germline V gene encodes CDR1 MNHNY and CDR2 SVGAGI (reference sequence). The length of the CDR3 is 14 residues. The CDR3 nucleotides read TGTGCCAGCAGTCGCAAGGGGGGAGGTGGTGAAGCTTTCTTT. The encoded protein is CASSRKGGGGEAFF.

The CDR3 DNA is TGTGCCAGCAGCCTTCTCCTAACTAGTAGCTTGGGGGAGACCCAGTACTTC. This encodes CASSLLLTSSLGETQYF. This chain links TRBV5-5 with TRBJ2-5; D might be TRBD2 (5 bases). Germline V CDR1 and CDR2: SGHKS, YYEKEE (reference sequence). Trimming left V 4 bases short and J 5 bases short, with 24 bases between. The CDR3 is 17 residues long.

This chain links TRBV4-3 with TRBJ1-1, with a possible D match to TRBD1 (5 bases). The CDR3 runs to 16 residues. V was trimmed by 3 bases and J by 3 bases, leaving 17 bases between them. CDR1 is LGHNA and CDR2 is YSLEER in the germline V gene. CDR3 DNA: TGCGCCAGCAGCCACGGGATAACAATGGGGGACACTGAAGCTTTCTTT. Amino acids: CASSHGITMGDTEAFF.

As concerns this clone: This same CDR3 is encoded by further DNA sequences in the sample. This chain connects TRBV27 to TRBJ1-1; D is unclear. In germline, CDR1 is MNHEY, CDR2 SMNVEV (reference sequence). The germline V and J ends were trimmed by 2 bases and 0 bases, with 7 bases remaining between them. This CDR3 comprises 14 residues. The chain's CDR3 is CASSLGRVNTEAFF. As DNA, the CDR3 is TGTGCCAGCAGTTTAGGACGGGTGAACACTGAAGCTTTCTTT.

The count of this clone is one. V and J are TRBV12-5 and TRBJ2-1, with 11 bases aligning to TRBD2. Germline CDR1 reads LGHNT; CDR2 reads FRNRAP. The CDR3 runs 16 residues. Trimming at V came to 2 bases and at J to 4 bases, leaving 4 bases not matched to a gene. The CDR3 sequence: CASGLRSGGAYNEQFF. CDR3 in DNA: TGTGCTAGTGGTTTGCGTAGCGGGGGGGCATACAATGAGCAGTTCTTC.

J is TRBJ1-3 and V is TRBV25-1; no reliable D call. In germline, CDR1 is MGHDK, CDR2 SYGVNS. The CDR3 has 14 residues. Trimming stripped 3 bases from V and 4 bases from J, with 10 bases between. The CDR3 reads CASSDWDLGNTIYF. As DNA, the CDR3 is TGTGCCAGCAGTGATTGGGATTTGGGAAACACCATATATTTT.

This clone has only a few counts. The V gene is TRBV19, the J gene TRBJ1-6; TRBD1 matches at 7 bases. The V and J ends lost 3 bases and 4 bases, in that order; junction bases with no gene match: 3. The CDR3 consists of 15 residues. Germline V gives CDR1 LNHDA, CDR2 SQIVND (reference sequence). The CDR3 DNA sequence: TGTGCCAGTAGTATCTTGGGACAGTATAATTCACCCCTCCACTTT. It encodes CASSILGQYNSPLHF. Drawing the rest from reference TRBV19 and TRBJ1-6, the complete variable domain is DGGITQSPKYLFRKEGQNVTLSCEQNLNHDAMYWYRQDPGQGLRLIYYSQIVNDFQKGDIAEGYSVSREKKESFPLTVTSAQKNPTAFYLCASSILGQYNSPLHFGNGTRLTVT.

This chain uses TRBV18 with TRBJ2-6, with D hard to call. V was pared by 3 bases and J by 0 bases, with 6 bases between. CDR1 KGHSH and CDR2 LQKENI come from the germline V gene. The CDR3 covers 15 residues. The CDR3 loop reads CASSPILSGANVLTF. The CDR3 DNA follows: TGTGCCAGCTCACCTATACTCTCTGGGGCCAACGTCCTGACTTTC.

This CDR3 reads CASSLQGPISYEQYF. The CDR3 DNA is TGTGCCAGCAGCTTGCAAGGGCCGATCTCCTACGAGCAGTACTTC. The chain is built from TRBV5-6 and TRBJ2-7, with D hard to call. The CDR3 runs 15 residues. The V and J ends lost 1 base and 0 bases respectively, with 11 bases between them. The germline V gene encodes CDR1 SGHDT and CDR2 YYEEEE.

In DNA, the CDR3 is TGTGCCAGCAGCATCACGAGGGGTGGTAATTCACCCCTCCACTTT. Translation gives CASSITRGGNSPLHF. The chain combines TRBV5-4 with TRBJ1-6, with a possible D match to TRBD1 (5 bases). V was shortened by 4 bases and J by 6 bases, with 14 bases between the two germline ends. The CDR3 totals 15 residues. The germline gives CDR1 SGHNT, CDR2 YYREEE (reference sequence).

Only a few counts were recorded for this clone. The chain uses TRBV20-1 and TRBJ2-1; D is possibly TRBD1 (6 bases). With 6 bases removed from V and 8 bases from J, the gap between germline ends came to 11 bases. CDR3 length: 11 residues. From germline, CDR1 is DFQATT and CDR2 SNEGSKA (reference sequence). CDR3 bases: TGCAGTGCAGTAAACAGGGATGAGCAGTTCTTC. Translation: CSAVNRDEQFF.

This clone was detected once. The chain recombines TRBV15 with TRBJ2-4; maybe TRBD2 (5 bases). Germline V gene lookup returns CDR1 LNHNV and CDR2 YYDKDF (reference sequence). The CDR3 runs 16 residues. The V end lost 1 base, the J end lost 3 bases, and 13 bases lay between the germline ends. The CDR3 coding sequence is TGTGCCACCAGCAGAGCGGGATCCTCGGGCAAAAACATTCAGTACTTC. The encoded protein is CATSRAGSSGKNIQYF.

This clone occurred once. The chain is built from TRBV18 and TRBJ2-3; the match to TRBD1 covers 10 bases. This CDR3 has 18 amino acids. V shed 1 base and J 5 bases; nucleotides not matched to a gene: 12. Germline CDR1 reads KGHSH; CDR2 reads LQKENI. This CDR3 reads CASSPLRTGTGAGDTQYF. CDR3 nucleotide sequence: TGTGCCAGCTCACCACTAAGGACCGGGACAGGGGCTGGAGATACGCAGTATTTT.

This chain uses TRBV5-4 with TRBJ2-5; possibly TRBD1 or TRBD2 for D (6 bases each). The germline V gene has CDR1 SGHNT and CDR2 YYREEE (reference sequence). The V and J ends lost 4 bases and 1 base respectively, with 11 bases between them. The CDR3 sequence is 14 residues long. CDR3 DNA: TGTGCCAGCAGCGGGCGGGACATCCAAGAGACCCAGTACTTC. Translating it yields CASSGRDIQETQYF.